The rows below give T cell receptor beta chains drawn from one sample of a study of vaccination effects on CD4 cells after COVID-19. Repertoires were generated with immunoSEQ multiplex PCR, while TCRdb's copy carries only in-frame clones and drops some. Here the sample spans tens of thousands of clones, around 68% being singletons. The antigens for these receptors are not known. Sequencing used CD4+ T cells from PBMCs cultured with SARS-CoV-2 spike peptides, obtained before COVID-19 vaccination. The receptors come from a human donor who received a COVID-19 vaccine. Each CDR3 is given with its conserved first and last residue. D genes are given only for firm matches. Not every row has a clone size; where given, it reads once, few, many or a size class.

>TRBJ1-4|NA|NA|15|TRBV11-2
CASRLTGLANEKLFF
TGTGCCAGCAGATTAACAGGGTTAGCTAATGAAAAACTGTTTTTT
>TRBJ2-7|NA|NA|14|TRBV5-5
CASKDWLRSYEQYF
TGTGCCAGCAAGGACTGGCTTCGCTCCTACGAGCAGTACTTC
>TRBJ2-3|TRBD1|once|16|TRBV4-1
CASSQDRQGPGDTQYF
TGCGCCAGCAGCCAAGATCGACAGGGTCCCGGAGATACGCAGTATTTT
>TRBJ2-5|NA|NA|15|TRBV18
CASSLSEGLAWTQYF
TGTGCCAGCTCACTATCTGAAGGGCTAGCATGGACCCAGTACTTC
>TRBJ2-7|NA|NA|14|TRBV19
CASSIFSTGHEQYF
TGTGCCAGTAGTATTTTCAGCACAGGCCACGAGCAGTACTTC
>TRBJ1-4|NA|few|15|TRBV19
CASRDEGRPNEKLFF
TGTGCCAGTAGGGACGAGGGGAGACCTAATGAAAAACTGTTTTTT
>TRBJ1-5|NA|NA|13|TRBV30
CAWSVGGAQPQHF
TGTGCCTGGAGTGTAGGGGGGGCCCAGCCCCAGCATTTT
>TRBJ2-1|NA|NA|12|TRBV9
CASSPSAGQQFF
TGTGCCAGCAGCCCCTCCGCGGGGCAGCAGTTCTTC
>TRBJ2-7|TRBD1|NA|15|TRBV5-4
CASSATGQGSYEQYF
TGTGCCAGCAGCGCTACAGGACAGGGCTCCTACGAGCAGTACTTC
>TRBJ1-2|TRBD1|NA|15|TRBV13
CASSSRQGQGYGYTF
TGTGCCAGCAGCTCCAGACAGGGCCAAGGCTATGGCTACACCTTC
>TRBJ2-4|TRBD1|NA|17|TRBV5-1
CASSGGGTGLAKNIQYF
TGCGCCAGCAGCGGGGGGGGGACAGGGCTAGCCAAAAACATTCAGTACTTC
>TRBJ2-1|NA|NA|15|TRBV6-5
CASSYSRTATGEQFF
TGTGCCAGCAGTTACTCGAGAACGGCGACAGGTGAGCAGTTCTTC
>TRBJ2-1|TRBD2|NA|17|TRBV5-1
CASSLAWLAGGSVEQFF
TGCGCCAGCAGCTTGGCCTGGCTAGCGGGAGGTTCGGTTGAGCAGTTCTTC
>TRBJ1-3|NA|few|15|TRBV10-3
CAISDLLGNGNTIYF
TGTGCCATCAGTGATCTCCTGGGGAATGGAAACACCATATATTTT
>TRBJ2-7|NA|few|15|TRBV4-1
CASSQKLSGTYEQYF
TGCGCCAGCAGCCAAAAACTGTCCGGGACCTACGAGCAGTACTTC
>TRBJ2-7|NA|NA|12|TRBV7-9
CASSFAPYEQYF
TGTGCCAGCAGTTTTGCCCCCTACGAGCAGTACTTC
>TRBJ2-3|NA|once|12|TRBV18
CASSPSTDTQYF
TGTGCCAGCTCACCATCCACAGATACGCAGTATTTT
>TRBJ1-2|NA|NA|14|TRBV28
CASSFWGSNYGYTF
TGTGCCAGCAGTTTCTGGGGGTCTAACTATGGCTACACCTTC
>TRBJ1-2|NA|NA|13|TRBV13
CASSLRRDYGYTF
TGTGCCAGCAGCCTACGACGGGACTATGGCTACACCTTC
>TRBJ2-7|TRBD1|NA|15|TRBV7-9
CASSPPGQGAGEQYF
TGTGCCAGCAGCCCTCCGGGACAGGGGGCGGGCGAGCAGTACTTC
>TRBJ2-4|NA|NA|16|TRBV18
CASSPETSAAKNIQYF
TGTGCCAGCTCACCAGAGACCTCCGCGGCCAAAAACATTCAGTACTTC
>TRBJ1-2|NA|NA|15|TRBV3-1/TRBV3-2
CASSQPVRGGGGYTF
TGTGCCAGCAGCCAACCTGTTCGCGGGGGAGGAGGCTACACCTTC
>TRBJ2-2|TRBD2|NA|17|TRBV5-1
CASSSGLAGGSTGELFF
TGCGCCAGCAGCTCCGGACTAGCGGGGGGAAGCACCGGGGAGCTGTTTTTT